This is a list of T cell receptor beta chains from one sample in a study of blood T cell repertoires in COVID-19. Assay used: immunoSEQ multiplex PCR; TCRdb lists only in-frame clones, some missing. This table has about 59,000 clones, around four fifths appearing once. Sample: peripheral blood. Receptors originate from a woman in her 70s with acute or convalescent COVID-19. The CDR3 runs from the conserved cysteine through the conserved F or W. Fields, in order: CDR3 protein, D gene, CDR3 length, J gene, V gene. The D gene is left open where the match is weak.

CSARGEETQYF - 11 TRBJ2-5 TRBV20-1
CASSLDRGTYGYTF TRBD1 14 TRBJ1-2 TRBV5-6
CASSHLQGAGYEQYF TRBD1 15 TRBJ2-7 TRBV4-2
CASSMSGAGTGELFF TRBD2 15 TRBJ2-2 TRBV6-4
CASSRPPGANEQFF - 14 TRBJ2-1 TRBV4-2
CASSIWALAKNIQYF - 15 TRBJ2-4 TRBV19
CASSLNRDRELFF - 13 TRBJ2-2 TRBV7-3
CTSSWPGTGHGYTF TRBD1 14 TRBJ1-2 TRBV5-5
CASSRVPGQGKGYTF TRBD1 15 TRBJ1-2 TRBV3-1/TRBV3-2
CASRGDRGSQYF TRBD1 12 TRBJ2-7 TRBV2